The 21 T cell receptor beta chains below all came from one sample that was sequenced in a study of molecular identifiers for immune sequencing clone quantification. TCRdb redid the calling of the PCR reads with MiXCR, one entry per CDR3 protein. This sample has around 86,000 distinct CDR3 sequences, with 15% to 20% found just once. Sequencing was performed on naive CD8+ T cells from blood, with Jurkat cell RNA spiked in. Specified subset: FACS-sorted CD8+CD4-CCR7+CD45RA+ naive T cells. The receptors shown here come from a human donor in good health. Some libraries in this study had Jurkat cell RNA spiked in.

The sample holds many counts of this clonotype. The chain is built from TRBV6-6 and TRBJ1-1; D is undetermined. Germline assignment: CDR1 MNHNY and CDR2 SVGAGI (reference sequence). This CDR3 is 16 amino acids long. The V gene lost 5 bases and the J gene lost 6 bases, with 22 bases spanning the gap. The CDR3 region has the DNA TGTGCCAGCAGTCATTCGCGGACCGAGGGAGGTCCTGAAGCTTTCTTT. It yields the protein CASSHSRTEGGPEAFF.

This clonotype has only a few counts. The CDR3 DNA sequence: TGCGCCAGCAGCCAATCCGTGTCCTACAATGAGCAGTTCTTC. This sequence encodes CASSQSVSYNEQFF. V usage is TRBV4-3 and J usage is TRBJ2-1; D uncertain. V was trimmed by 2 bases and J by 1 base, leaving 6 bases between them. Germline CDR1 is LGHNA and CDR2 is YSLEER. The CDR3 runs 14 residues.

This clonotype showed up many times. The J gene is TRBJ2-7, the V gene TRBV4-3, with 7 positions matching TRBD1. The CDR3 runs to 16 residues. The V segment lost 0 bases and the J segment 4 bases; nucleotides outside the gene matches: 9. Germline CDR1 reads LGHNA; CDR2 reads YSLEER. The CDR3 DNA reads as TGCGCCAGCAGCCAAGATAGGGCGAGACAGGGTTACGAGCAGTACTTC. Translating gives CASSQDRARQGYEQYF.

This clonotype was recorded many times. The chain joins TRBV29-1 to TRBJ2-2; D is possibly TRBD2 (5 bases). The CDR3 totals 11 residues. Trimming cost V 3 bases and J 7 bases, with 6 bases left between them. Per germline, CDR1 SQVTM and CDR2 ANQGSEA. The CDR3 reads CSVEGSGELFF. CDR3 DNA: TGCAGCGTTGAGGGGAGCGGGGAGCTGTTTTTT.

This chain joins TRBV3-1 and TRBJ2-1; possible D gene TRBD1, 5 bases. Per the germline V gene, CDR1 is LGHDT and CDR2 is YNNKEL (reference sequence). This CDR3 has 16 amino acids. Trimming cost V 3 bases and J 7 bases, with 19 bases left between them. The CDR3 DNA reads as TGTGCCAGCAGCCACCAGCCAAGGGGAACGAGAAATGAGCAGTTCTTC. It codes for CASSHQPRGTRNEQFF.

Worth noting for this clonotype: A much larger clone lies a single base off, so this may be a read error. This rearrangement joins TRBV18 to TRBJ1-2; possible D gene TRBD1, 6 bases. This CDR3 comprises 18 residues. The germline V gene encodes CDR1 KGHSH and CDR2 LQKENI. The CDR3: CASPPLKVTDRANYGYTF. CDR3 nucleotides: TGTGCCAGCCCACCACTTAAAGTGACGGACAGAGCTAACTATGGCTACACCTTC. The full variable domain, completed using reference TRBV18 and TRBJ1-2, is NAGVMQNPRHLVRRRGQEARLRCSPMKGHSHVYWYRQLPEEGLKFMVYLQKENIIDESGMPKERFSAEFPKEGPSILRIQQVVRGDSAAYFCASPPLKVTDRANYGYTFGSGTRLTVV.

The count of this clonotype is one. The chain joins TRBV28 to TRBJ2-7, with D perhaps assigned TRBD1 or TRBD2 (6 bases each). The CDR3 is 12 amino acids. Germline V gives CDR1 MDHEN, CDR2 SYDVKM. With 10 bases removed from V and 4 bases from J, the gap between germline ends came to 14 bases. Here the CDR3 reads CATRGGGYEQYF. CDR3 DNA: TGTGCCACCCGTGGAGGGGGGTACGAGCAGTACTTC.

This clonotype was picked up many times. V and J are TRBV7-2 and TRBJ2-5; D is undetermined. CDR1 SGHTA and CDR2 FQGNSA come from the germline V gene. Trimming took 6 bases from V and 0 from J, leaving 8 bases between them. The CDR3 loop spans 13 amino acids. CDR3 bases: TGTGCCAGCAGAGGCGGATACCAAGAGACCCAGTACTTC. This translates into CASRGGYQETQYF.

This clonotype was detected ten times or more. This sequence joins TRBV4-1 and TRBJ2-2; the D is unclear. Trimming removed 1 base at V and 0 bases at J, with 9 bases between. The germline CDR1 and CDR2 sequences are MGHRA and YSYEKL. This CDR3 is 16 amino acids long. DNA of the CDR3: TGCGCCAGCAGCCAAGTTCCAGTTACGAACACCGGGGAGCTGTTTTTT. This gives the protein CASSQVPVTNTGELFF.

Comments on this clonotype: A clone one base away is much larger, so this may be a read error. The DNA of the CDR3 is TGCGCCGGCAGCCAAGATTCAAGTATCAATCAGCCCCAGCATTTT. Its translation is CAGSQDSSINQPQHF. The gene calls are TRBV4-1 and TRBJ1-5; unclear D gene. This CDR3 is 15 amino acids long. CDR1 MGHRA and CDR2 YSYEKL come from the germline V gene.

Turning to this clonotype: With a much larger clone just one base away, this may be a read error. V and J are TRBV10-1 and TRBJ1-5; D is uncertain. Germline CDR1 is WNHNN and CDR2 is SYGVQD (reference sequence). This CDR3 is 13 amino acids long. CDR3 residues: CASGEGYNQPQHF. DNA of the CDR3: TGCGCCAGCGGTGAGGGTTACAATCAGCCCCAGCATTTT.

This clonotype was observed many times. CDR3 protein: CSVRLGTEAFF. The CDR3 nucleotides read TGCAGCGTACGACTCGGCACTGAAGCTTTCTTT. The rearrangement links TRBV29-1 to TRBJ1-1; D remains unclear. V shed 6 bases and J shed 4 bases, with 9 bases lying between them. The CDR3 consists of 11 residues. Germline V lookup: CDR1 SQVTM, CDR2 ANQGSEA. Full variable domain (rest looked up from reference TRBV29-1 and TRBJ1-1): SAVISQKPSRDICQRGTSLTIQCQVDSQVTMMFWYRQQPGQSLTLIATANQGSEATYESGFVIDKFPISRPNLTFSTLTVSNMSPEDSSIYLCSVRLGTEAFFGQGTRLTVV.

The V call is TRBV5-5, the J call TRBJ2-1; 8 bases agree with TRBD2. Unmatched junction bases numbered 3, after V lost 4 bases and J lost 3 bases. The CDR3 is 14 residues long. Germline lookup yields CDR1 SGHKS and CDR2 YYEKEE (reference sequence). The CDR3 is CASSSGTSYNEQFF. The DNA for the CDR3 is TGTGCCAGCAGCAGCGGGACTAGCTACAATGAGCAGTTCTTC.

With respect to this clonotype: One base away lies a much larger clone, so this may be a sequencing read error. The V and J genes are TRBV19 and TRBJ2-7; D gene ambiguous. This CDR3 spans 14 amino acids. CDR1 is LNHDA, CDR2 SQIVND, per germline (reference sequence). The CDR3 loop is CASSIGPGTYERYF. For the CDR3, the DNA is TGTGCCAGTAGTATAGGTCCAGGAACCTACGAGCGGTACTTC.

This clonotype was seen many times. The chain recombines TRBV12-3 or TRBV12-4 with TRBJ1-1, with D possibly TRBD1 on 6 matching bases. The V end lost 6 bases, the J end lost 0 bases, and 17 bases lay between the germline ends. The CDR3 covers 16 residues. DNA for the CDR3: TGTGCCAGCAGCACCGTTGGGGGGGCGGTGAACACTGAAGCTTTCTTT. Its protein is CASSTVGGAVNTEAFF.

This clonotype was counted many times. This rearrangement joins TRBV30 to TRBJ1-1; no firm D call. Germline-derived CDR1 and CDR2 are GTSNPN and SVGIG (reference sequence). The CDR3 covers 12 residues. Trimming pared 4 bases from V and 4 bases from J, leaving 10 bases between. CDR3 DNA: TGTGCCTGGAACCCAAGTGGCACTGAAGCTTTCTTT. This gives the protein CAWNPSGTEAFF.

This chain links TRBV19 with TRBJ2-1; TRBD2 aligns across 9 bases. This CDR3 region has 14 residues. Trimming took 5 bases from V and 4 from J; bases not matched to a gene: 3. Per germline, CDR1 LNHDA and CDR2 SQIVND (reference sequence). In DNA, the CDR3 is TGTGCCAGTAGTCCAGGACTAGCGTACAATGAGCAGTTCTTC. Its protein is CASSPGLAYNEQFF.

With respect to this clonotype: A much larger clone sits a single nucleotide away, making a read error possible. The chain has TRBV30 and TRBJ2-1, with TRBD2 as a possible D gene (6 bases). The DNA end is more similar to TRBJ2-7, so the J call may be wrong. This CDR3 comprises 15 residues. The germline V gene encodes CDR1 GTSNPN and CDR2 SVGIG (reference sequence). CDR3 DNA: TGTGCCTGGAGTGTACTTGCGGGGAGATACAATGAGCAGTACTTC. This encodes CAWSVLAGRYNEQYF.

This clonotype was seen more than once but under ten times. The chain uses TRBV20-1 and TRBJ2-7; 9 positions match TRBD2. The germline V gene encodes CDR1 DFQATT and CDR2 SNEGSKA (reference sequence). V shed 0 bases and J 3 bases; nucleotides not matched to a gene: 6. CDR3 length: 15 residues. The CDR3, as DNA: TGCAGTGCTAGAGATCGGGGACTAGCTGGCTACGAGCAGTACTTC. Translation: CSARDRGLAGYEQYF.

As concerns this clonotype: The germline gene is not matched at one end of the junction; a read error may be the cause. CDR3 sequence: CASSYNTWGGNTEAFF. CDR3 in DNA: TGTGCCAGCAGTTACAATACGTGGGGTGGGAACACTGAAGCCTTCTTT. This chain joins TRBV6-2 or TRBV6-3 and TRBJ1-1; D unresolved. The CDR3 length is 16 residues. Per the germline V gene, CDR1 is MNHEY and CDR2 is SVGEGT.

As DNA, the CDR3 is TGTGCCAGCAGCTTAGGGGCAGGGAAGGTGGACAATGAGCAGTTCTTC. Protein: CASSLGAGKVDNEQFF. The genes are TRBV7-2 and TRBJ2-1; D may be TRBD1 (5 bases). Germline V lookup: CDR1 SGHTA, CDR2 FQGNSA. Trimming removed 1 base at V and 5 bases at J, with 15 bases between. The CDR3 consists of 16 residues.